Each of the 2 T cell receptor beta chains below was sequenced from the same sample in a study of CD8 T cells in acute hepatitis C reinfection. Profiling relied on immunoSEQ multiplex PCR, and the TCRdb table lists in-frame clones only, not all of them. The table shows approximately 39,000 clones, with about 87% occurring only once. Time point noted: naive CD8 control sorted from an acute-time-point sample. Sequences were obtained from naive CD8+ T cells from PBMCs. These receptors originate from a man in his thirties or forties with chronic hepatitis C.

This chain connects TRBV4-1 to TRBJ1-1, with D perhaps matching TRBD1 (6 bases). There are 16 residues in the CDR3. V was clipped by 1 base and J by 5 bases, with 17 bases between them. CDR1 and CDR2 (germline): MGHRA, YSYEKL. Written as DNA, the CDR3 is TGCGCCAGCAGCCAAGGCACAGGGCTCGGCGGGACTGAAGCTTTCTTT. This translates into CASSQGTGLGGTEAFF.

V and J are TRBV30 and TRBJ2-1; tentatively, D is TRBD2 (5 bases). The CDR3 has 16 residues. The germline CDR1 and CDR2 sequences are GTSNPN and SVGIG (reference sequence). The V end was cut by 1 base, the J end by 0 bases, with 13 bases between. This chain's CDR3 is CAWSGRTFSSYNEQFF. In DNA form, the CDR3 reads TGTGCCTGGAGTGGAAGGACTTTTAGCTCCTACAATGAGCAGTTCTTC.